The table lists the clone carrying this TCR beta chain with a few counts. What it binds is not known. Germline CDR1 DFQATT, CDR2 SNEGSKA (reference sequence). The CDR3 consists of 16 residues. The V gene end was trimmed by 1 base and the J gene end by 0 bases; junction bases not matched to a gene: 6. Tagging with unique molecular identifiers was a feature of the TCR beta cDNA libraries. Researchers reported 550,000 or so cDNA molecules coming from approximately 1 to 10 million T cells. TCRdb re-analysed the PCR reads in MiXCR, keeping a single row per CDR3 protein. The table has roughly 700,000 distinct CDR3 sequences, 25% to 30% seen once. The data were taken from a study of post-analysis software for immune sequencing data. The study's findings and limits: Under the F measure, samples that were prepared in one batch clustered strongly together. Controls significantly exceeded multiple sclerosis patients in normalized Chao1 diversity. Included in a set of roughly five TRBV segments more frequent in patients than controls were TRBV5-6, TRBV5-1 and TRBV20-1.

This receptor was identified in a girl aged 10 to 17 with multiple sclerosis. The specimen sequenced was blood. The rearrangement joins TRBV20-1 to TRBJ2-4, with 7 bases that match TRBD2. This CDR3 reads CSARVSGAAAKNIQYF. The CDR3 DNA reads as TGCAGTGCTAGAGTAAGCGGGGCCGCAGCCAAAAACATTCAGTACTTC.